The source of this TCR beta chain is a study of T-cell reconstitution after alpha-beta-depleted transplantation in children. A word on this clonotype: Its antigen is unknown.

It was with unique molecular identifiers that the TCRbeta library was prepared. TCRdb itself ran the PCR reads through MiXCR, one entry per CDR3 protein. The sample yields around 250,000 distinct CDR3 sequences, roughly a quarter seen once. Whole-study results and caveats: Reportedly, alpha-beta T cells present about two months post-transplant originated from several hundred expanded clones of graft origin. The origin of high day-60 TCRbeta diversity in some patients lay in surviving recipient T cells and thymic progenitors. One year after transplant, T-cell counts and diversity came mostly from newly produced T cells.

Unmatched junction bases numbered 8, after V lost 3 bases and J lost 5 bases. The CDR3 is 14 amino acids. Germline values: CDR1 DFQATT, CDR2 SNEGSKA (reference sequence). The chain is built from TRBV20-1 and TRBJ2-7; TRBD2 matches at 9 bases. Sequenced here: PBMCs, sampled before TCRalphabeta/CD19-depleted stem cell transplant. The source of this sequence is a girl aged 2-10 years with Fanconi anemia, due to receive a stem cell transplant. Here the CDR3 reads CSASFSGSWNEQYF. CDR3 sequence (DNA): TGCAGTGCTAGCTTTAGCGGGAGTTGGAACGAGCAGTACTTC.